A single TCR beta chain is shown here with its context. The record originates from a study of CD8 T cells in Susac syndrome. Random hexamers were used to reverse transcribe roughly 0.5 to 1 ug of RNA. Each CDR3 protein gets one entry after TCRdb re-called the immunoSEQ multiplex PCR reads with MiXCR. Here the sample spans 85,000 to 95,000 distinct CDR3 sequences, around 94% being singletons. Negative isolation yielded CD4+ and CD8+ T cells, and FACS enriched TEMRA cells. Per germline, CDR1 SEHNR and CDR2 FQNEAQ (reference sequence). This CDR3 region has 15 residues. J was trimmed by 2 bases and V by 6 bases; bases with no gene match: 7.

The sequencing input was CD4+ T cells from PBMCs. The chain links TRBV7-9 to TRBJ2-1; 7 bases are a match to TRBD2. The sequence derives from a human donor with Susac syndrome. The DNA for the CDR3 is TGTGCCAGCAGTCCCAGCGGGGAACCCTACAATGAGCAGTTCTTC. Its translation is CASSPSGEPYNEQFF.